The 21 T cell receptor beta chains below were found in one sample sequenced in a study of tumor-infiltrating lymphocytes in glioblastoma multiforme. Three nested ARM-PCR rounds with V-beta and C-beta primers built TCRB libraries. Via MiXCR, TCRdb re-called the multiplex PCR reads, giving one row per CDR3 protein. The sample contains under 35,000 distinct CDR3 sequences, 50% to 75% of which appear only once. Sequencing was done on a sample of brain tumor tissue. The receptors originated from a male donor with glioblastoma.

This clonotype was observed many times. The genes are TRBV6-5 and TRBJ1-3; D not certain. CDR1 MNHEY and CDR2 SVGAGI come from the germline V gene. The CDR3 is 15 amino acids. Trimming shortened V by 6 bases and J by 4 bases, and 16 bases separated the two germline ends. The CDR3 loop is CASRPRPEGGNTIYF. The CDR3 nucleotides read TGTGCCAGCAGACCCCGACCCGAGGGCGGAAACACCATATATTTT.

This clonotype has ten or more counts. The chain recombines TRBV20-1 with TRBJ2-7, with 14 bases aligning to TRBD2. Germline values: CDR1 DFQATT, CDR2 SNEGSKA (reference sequence). J was trimmed by 7 bases and V by 6 bases; bases with no gene match: 8. This CDR3 spans 14 amino acids. The DNA for the CDR3 is TGCAGTGCGCCGGGACTAGCGGGAGTTGGGGAGCAGTACTTC. This translates into CSAPGLAGVGEQYF.

As to this clonotype: Germline and junction disagree at one end, which may indicate a read error. This chain links TRBV20-1 with TRBJ2-3; TRBD2 agrees at 9 bases. The V gene's germline CDR1 is DFQATT and CDR2 SNEGSKA (reference sequence). This CDR3 has 16 residues. CDR3 in amino acids: CSAIMGAGGLSDAQYF. CDR3 DNA sequence: TGCAGTGCCATCATGGGAGCGGGAGGACTATCAGATGCGCAGTATTTT.

The V gene is TRBV6-1, the J gene TRBJ1-6; possible D gene TRBD1, 6 bases. The CDR3 extends over 15 amino acids. Germline loops: CDR1 MNHNS, CDR2 SASEGT. Trimming left V 6 bases short and J 7 bases short, with 16 bases between. CDR3 amino acids: CASSKSTGFNSPLHF. DNA of the CDR3: TGTGCCAGCAGCAAATCAACAGGGTTCAATTCACCCCTCCACTTT.

The table lists this clonotype with many counts. This chain joins TRBV10-3 and TRBJ2-7; 14 nucleotides line up with TRBD2. The CDR3 runs 17 residues. Germline V gene lookup returns CDR1 ENHRY and CDR2 SYGVKD. Trimming cost V 6 bases and J 5 bases; bases outside gene matches: 12. The CDR3: CAIREGATGLAGDEQYF. CDR3 coding DNA: TGTGCCATCAGAGAGGGGGCCACGGGACTAGCGGGAGACGAGCAGTACTTC.

About this clonotype: The DNA is omitted, as the CDR3 cannot be located on it reliably, and the CDR3 follows TCRdb's listing. J is TRBJ1-2 and V is TRBV12-3 or TRBV12-4. The CDR3 sequence runs 12 residues, both termini included. Here the CDR3 reads CGSSSANYGCTF.

This clonotype was seen at least ten times. Given a much more abundant clone one base away, this may be a read error. The chain links TRBV20-1 to TRBJ2-7; no clear D. CDR3 length equals 16 residues. Germline values: CDR1 DFQATT, CDR2 SNEGSKA (reference sequence). Here the CDR3 DNA reads TGCAGTGCTAGAGGCCCTACGTCAGGAGTCACCTACGGGCAGTACTTC. Encoded protein: CSARGPTSGVTYGQYF.

Comments on this clonotype: Mismatch with germline at one junction end may stem from a read error. The chain joins TRBV6-1 to TRBJ2-2; TRBD2 might be the D (5 bases). The CDR3 has 14 amino acids. CDR1 MNHNS and CDR2 SASEGT come from the germline V gene. Here the CDR3 DNA reads TGTGCCAGCAGATCGGCGGAGAACACCGGGGAGCTGTCTTTT. This translates into CASRSAENTGELSF.

This chain connects TRBV20-1 to TRBJ2-3; tentatively, D is TRBD1 or TRBD2 (5 bases each). The CDR3 consists of 14 residues. Germline CDR1 reads DFQATT; CDR2 reads SNEGSKA (reference sequence). CDR3 residues: CSANRGRSTDTQYF. The CDR3 DNA is TGCAGCGCAAACCGGGGCAGGAGCACAGATACGCAGTATTTT.

This clonotype has a handful of counts. V usage is TRBV6-5 and J usage is TRBJ2-7; TRBD1 matches at 9 bases. The V gene's germline CDR1 is MNHEY and CDR2 SVGAGI. The trim removed 5 bases at V and 6 bases at J, leaving 8 bases unmatched. CDR3 length equals 14 residues. The CDR3 DNA reads as TGTGCCAGCAGTACTGGACAGGGGAGAGCCGAGCAGTACTTC. It codes for CASSTGQGRAEQYF.

The chain is built from TRBV11-2 and TRBJ2-3, with TRBD2 matching over 14 bases. The CDR3 runs 17 residues. CDR1 is SGHAT and CDR2 is FQNNGV in the germline V gene. The V segment lost 5 bases and the J segment 1 base; nucleotides outside the gene matches: 5. CDR3 amino acids: CASSMGTSGRRTDTQYF. CDR3 bases: TGTGCCAGCAGCATGGGGACTAGCGGGAGACGCACAGATACGCAGTATTTT.

This clonotype showed up just a few times. V usage is TRBV11-1 and J usage is TRBJ2-5; D is perhaps TRBD1 or TRBD2 (5 bases each). Per the germline V gene, CDR1 is SGHAT and CDR2 is FQDESV (reference sequence). This CDR3 is 15 amino acids long. Trimming removed 4 bases at V and 1 base at J, with 13 bases between. The CDR3 is CASSYRDGRQETQYF. The CDR3 nucleotides read TGTGCCAGCAGCTACCGGGACGGTCGCCAAGAGACCCAGTACTTC.

As concerns this clonotype: The CDR3 ends on some other residue instead of the conserved phenylalanine or tryptophan, so this is likely a read error. The rearrangement uses TRBV29-1 and TRBJ2-3; D may be TRBD2 (5 bases). This CDR3 contains 13 residues. Germline loops: CDR1 SQVTM, CDR2 ANQGSEA. DNA for the CDR3: TGCAGCGTGAGGGATTCTAGAACAGAAACGCAGTATTTA. Translated, it gives CSVRDSRTETQYL.

To note about this clonotype: The CDR3 end shows no conserved phenylalanine or tryptophan, and so a read error is likely. The limits of the CDR3 on the DNA are not certain, so only TCRdb's listed CDR3 is given. The V call is TRBV4-2, the J call TRBJ2-7; the D call of TRBD1 is as the table states it, not checked on the DNA. Germline CDR1 LGHNA, CDR2 YNFKEQ. The CDR3 region is 16 residues in length, termini included. The CDR3 spells CASSQGLTGPGYEQHL.

Concerning this clonotype itself: A read error may produce the germline difference seen at one junction end. This sequence joins TRBV4-1 and TRBJ2-7; a possible D gene is TRBD1 (5 bases). Germline values: CDR1 MGHRA, CDR2 YSYEKL. This CDR3 has 14 amino acids. CDR3 DNA sequence: TGCGCCAGTAGCCAGGCCCTGTCAGGGTACGAGCAGTACTTC. This sequence encodes CASSQALSGYEQYF.

In this sample, this clonotype turned up many times. This CDR3 is CASSSRAPNTGELFF. CDR3 bases: TGTGCCAGCAGTTCTAGGGCCCCAAACACCGGGGAGCTGTTTTTT. The chain combines TRBV12-3 or TRBV12-4 with TRBJ2-2; D is unclear. The CDR3 loop spans 15 amino acids. V gave up 4 bases and J gave up 2 bases, with 11 bases separating them.

This clonotype came up many times. The chain combines TRBV5-1 with TRBJ1-1; no clear D gene. This CDR3 has 14 residues. Germline V gene lookup returns CDR1 SGHRS and CDR2 YFSETQ. Trimming stripped 0 bases from V and 1 base from J, with 7 bases between. As DNA, the CDR3 is TGCGCCAGCAGCTTGGAGGTCCCGAACACTGAAGCTTTCTTT. Its translation is CASSLEVPNTEAFF.

The chain recombines TRBV14 with TRBJ2-2, with a tentative D call TRBD2 (6 bases). Germline V gene sequence: CDR1 SGHDN, CDR2 FVKESK. Trimming removed 1 base at V and 4 bases at J, with 10 bases between. The CDR3 runs to 15 residues. DNA of the CDR3: TGTGCCAGCAGCCAAGGCGGGGTAGGCACCGGGGAGCTGTTTTTT. Protein product: CASSQGGVGTGELFF.

This clonotype was observed at least ten times. The chain joins TRBV7-9 to TRBJ1-1, with 7 bases fitting TRBD1. V shed 3 bases, J shed 7 bases, and the junction held 2 bases outside the gene matches. The CDR3 totals 12 residues. Germline loops: CDR1 SEHNR, CDR2 FQNEAQ (reference sequence). CDR3 sequence (DNA): TGTGCCAGCAGCTTTGGGACAGATGAAGCTTTCTTT. This translates into CASSFGTDEAFF. Variable domain in full (rest from reference TRBV7-9 and TRBJ1-1): DTGVSQNPRHKITKRGQNVTFRCDPISEHNRLYWYRQTLGQGPEFLTYFQNEAQLEKSRLLSDRFSAERPKGSFSTLEIQRTEQGDSAMYLCASSFGTDEAFFGQGTRLTVV.

About this clonotype: The junction differs from germline at one of its ends, possibly a read error. The rearrangement links TRBV5-6 to TRBJ1-5; possible D gene TRBD1, 6 bases. The CDR3 loop spans 15 amino acids. CDR1 and CDR2 (germline): SGHDT, YYEEEE. The CDR3 here is CAGSLAGGAGQPHHF. DNA of the CDR3: TGTGCCGGCAGCTTGGCTGGGGGGGCTGGACAGCCCCATCATTTT.

For this clonotype: A read error may account for a junction end that differs from germline. The rearrangement joins TRBV6-5 to TRBJ2-1; TRBD2 aligns across 10 bases. The CDR3 totals 14 residues. Germline V gene data show CDR1 as MNHEY and CDR2 as SVGAGI. CDR3 protein: CACSLAGENNEQLF. Written as DNA, the CDR3 is TGTGCCTGCAGTCTAGCGGGAGAAAACAATGAGCAGCTCTTC.